The source of this TCR beta chain is a study of T cells in Graves' hyperthyroidism and ophthalmopathy (dated by TCRdb to about 2019). In the study overall: Peripheral blood samples were taken at the time of initial diagnosis, prior to any treatment. Once sampling was done, hyperthyroidism patients were given methimazole at a starting dose of 30 mg daily, whereas ophthalmopathy patients were given high-dose intravenous methylprednisolone. The 85 to 100 discovery patients were divided at random into training and test sets in a 7:3 ratio. TCR V-J signatures able to tell the groups apart were searched for in a discovery cohort of 95 to 100 patients, of whom more than 40 had Graves' ophthalmopathy and roughly 57 had stable Graves' hyperthyroidism. In addition, the study compared T-cell repertoires in thyroid tissue and in blood from six Graves' hyperthyroidism patients. TCR Vbeta CDR3 sequencing of 140 or so peripheral blood samples (roughly 41 ophthalmopathy, over 70 hyperthyroidism and roughly 17 progressor patients) is reported in the paper. Prospective prediction of ophthalmopathy was tested in an independent validation cohort of fewer than 20 hyperthyroidism patients and some 17 patients who later progressed to ophthalmopathy. The paper as a whole reports these results and caveats: Ophthalmopathy was separated from stable hyperthyroidism by a 13 V-J signature model, with around 88% sensitivity and 81% to 82% specificity obtained in cross-validation and 80%/75% obtained in testing. In validation, the model predicted progression to ophthalmopathy a median of roughly six months before onset, with about 67% sensitivity and more than 72% specificity. Most expanded thyroid clonotypes (frequency above 0.001) were also detected in blood, a finding suggesting that blood repertoires may reflect thyroid immune responses. Sample size was not statistically predetermined, and blinding of investigators to group allocation was not performed.

Ophthalmopathy patients had moderately to severely active disease, with a Clinical Activity Score of 3 or more, a NOSPECS grade of 4 or more, and a disease duration of less than 3 months. Patients with uncontrolled infections, other autoimmune diseases, pregnancy or lactation were excluded. Diagnoses were established on the basis of clinical symptoms, serum thyroxine and TRAb, thyroid ultrasound, and orbital computed tomography. Ficoll-Paque density gradient centrifugation was used to isolate PBMCs from about 10 ml of fresh peripheral blood. Total RNA was extracted using Trizol reagent, and RNA quality was assessed on an Agilent 2100 Bioanalyzer. As to this clonotype: No antigen is known for it. No base qualities exist here, and no much larger clone lies one base off it.

Per the germline V gene, MNHEY is the CDR1 and SVGAGI is the CDR2. V trim: 2 bases; J trim: 6 bases; unmatched bases: 7. The CDR3 has 17 amino acids, counting the end cysteine and phenylalanine. This entry keeps only the CDR3 DNA: 51 bases, framed from base 1. TCR beta CDR3 regions were amplified from RNA transcripts. The first round of RT-PCR for the TCR CDR3 was performed with the HTBI primer set and the Qiagen OneStep RT-PCR kit. A second multiplex PCR round built the libraries, followed by size selection and purification. Sequencing of the libraries was done on an Illumina HiSeq2000 using paired-end 100 bp reads. On the authors' methods: SOAPnuke was used to process the raw data, removing reads that contained adapters or uncalled bases, had a mean Phred below 15, or lacked an exact match to the constant primer or identifier. High-quality paired reads were merged with COPE v1.2.5, and unique nucleotide sequences were defined as clonotypes. Clonotypes were aligned to IMGT TRBV, TRBD and TRBJ reference segments using MiTCR v1.1. The analysis included only V-J combinations with a frequency above 0.0001, which together covered more than 98% of the repertoires. A TCS score was defined as the ratio between F50 (clonal expansion) and ExV (chaos), using BLOSUM62-based TCRdist between CDR3 peptides within each V-J. Welch's t-statistics and random forest reduced around 520 V-J features to 13, which were used in a naive Bayes classifier (R e1071). In TCRdb, the public reads were trimmed at Q25 with fastp and aligned with MiXCR, with productive beta chains retained. Merged by CDR3 protein, the rows form single entries marked with the most common genes and DNA. For this entry, the V and J calls and clone size follow TCRdb and not the study's own pipeline. The sample contains 500,000 to 650,000 distinct CDR3 sequences, about 14% of them found a single time. The ten largest clones capture about an eighth of the sample.

The sequence was collected from a woman in her 50s with Graves' ophthalmopathy. The rearrangement joined TRBV6-5 to TRBJ2-1, and 13 junction bases match TRBD2. The specimen was blood. The nucleotide sequence is given as TGTGCCAGCAGTTACCGGACTAGCGGGAGACATAGCAATGAGCAGTTCTTC. This codes for CASSYRTSGRHSNEQFF.